These 3 T cell receptor beta chains were sequenced from one sample in a study of CD8 T cells in Susac syndrome. cDNA came from roughly 0.53 to 1 ug RNA primed by random hexamers. TCRdb reanalysed the immunoSEQ multiplex PCR reads using MiXCR and keeps one entry per CDR3 protein. In the table there are fewer than 80,000 distinct CDR3 sequences, roughly 94% of which are singletons. Sequenced input: CD8+ T cells from PBMCs. All receptors derive from a human donor with multiple sclerosis.

V and J are TRBV27 and TRBJ2-5, with TRBD2 matching over 7 bases. In germline, CDR1 is MNHEY, CDR2 SMNVEV (reference sequence). CDR3 size: 13 residues. Losses at the gene ends were 5 bases for V and 4 bases for J; bases not matched to a gene: 4. For the CDR3, the DNA is TGTGCCAGCAGTCCCTGGGGGGGAGAGACCCAGTACTTC. Its protein product is CASSPWGGETQYF.

The chain is built from TRBV29-1 and TRBJ2-7; D is ambiguous. The CDR3 loop spans 14 amino acids. Germline CDR1 is SQVTM and CDR2 is ANQGSEA. The V and J ends lost 6 bases and 3 bases respectively, with 18 bases between them. The CDR3 region is CSVATLAGYYEQYF. CDR3 DNA: TGCAGCGTCGCAACTTTGGCTGGTTACTACGAGCAGTACTTC.

This chain joins TRBV2 and TRBJ2-1; D remains unclear. V gave up 1 base and J gave up 2 bases, with 3 bases separating them. CDR1 SNHLY and CDR2 FYNNEI come from the germline V gene. This CDR3 has 13 residues. CDR3: CASSEGPYNEQFF. The CDR3 coding sequence is TGTGCCAGCAGTGAAGGGCCCTACAATGAGCAGTTCTTC.